The following is a TCR beta chain sequence with its context. Its specificity is not known. This CDR3 has 17 residues. CDR1 PRHDT and CDR2 FYEKMQ come from the germline V gene (reference sequence). J was trimmed by 8 bases and V by 6 bases; bases with no gene match: 19. Treatment given: oral pan-JAK inhibitor, 5-10 mg twice daily. The data belong to a study of CD8+ T cells in alopecia areata. Study background: For 6 to 18 months, tofacitinib was taken, and 6 months off drug followed. Severity scoring for treated patients was based on the percentage of affected scalp area.

Findings and caveats of the study: Tofacitinib did not eliminate many expanded lesional clones from scalp or blood. Clonality was higher in lesional than normal scalp, especially in alopecia totalis/universalis.

Isolated RNA was reverse transcribed into cDNA used as the sequencing template. Sequencing was performed with immunoSEQ multiplex PCR; in TCRdb, only in-frame clones are kept and a portion is missing. The sample records some 190,000 clones, approximately 50% being singletons. The clonotype comes from a human donor with alopecia areata. This specimen was CD8+ T cells sorted from blood, taken at roughly week 53, from a patient treated with tofacitinib. The chain employs TRBV13 and TRBJ2-1, with 7 bases that match TRBD2. In nucleotides, the CDR3 is TGTGCCAGCAGTCGTCCCCTAGACGGACTAGTGGTCGATGAGCAGTTCTTC. This encodes CASSRPLDGLVVDEQFF. Full variable domain (outside the CDR3, taken from reference TRBV13 and TRBJ2-1): AAGVIQSPRHLIKEKRETATLKCYPIPRHDTVYWYQQGPGQDPQFLISFYEKMQSDKGSIPDRFSAQQFSDYHSELNMSSLELGDSALYFCASSRPLDGLVVDEQFFGPGTRLTVL.